The TCR beta chain under discussion was sequenced for a study of blood T cells in healthy people across ages (dated by TCRdb to the mid-2010s). In the study overall: In model experiments, template switching captured roughly one uniquely barcoded TCR beta cDNA molecule for every two T cells. Age-related changes in TCR beta repertoire diversity were measured in the study by deep sequencing normalized with unique cDNA molecular identifiers. Two additional independent replicas of 1 million unique cDNA reads from the same blood draw were analyzed for two donors (one aged 18 to 30 and one aged 80 or older). Four age groups were formed from the donors: young (average about 16 years), middle-aged (approximately 40), aged (around 62) and long-lived (about 80). To avoid experimental bias, donors of different ages were distributed randomly across sequencing lanes. The paper's findings and limits, for the study overall: Because donor CMV infection status was unknown, age-related changes in expanded clonotypes were potentially confounded. Conclusive comparison of naive and antigen-experienced compartments was prevented by the profiling of bulk unsorted PBMCs. Observed TCR beta diversity per million T cells fell roughly linearly with age, and a significant reduction was already apparent by age around 40. Compared with the aged group, more naive CD4+ T cells, fewer expanded clones and increased TCR diversity were shown by the long-lived group, suggesting age selection. Total diversity estimates from one million sequenced T cells were considered lower bounds and underestimates. There was a strong correlation between observed TCR beta diversity and the percentage of naive T cells measured by flow cytometry.

Comment on this clonotype: There is no known antigen for this receptor. No per-base quality is available; no much larger clone lies one base away.

The library was made by 5' RACE. These reads were obtained on an Illumina HiSeq 2500. A second PCR of 7 to 11 cycles was performed with a sample-barcoded 5' primer and a J-beta primer mix. Each TCR beta cDNA molecule received a unique molecular identifier from a template-switch 5' adaptor carrying 12 random nucleotides. Each sample yielded at least 3 million CDR3-containing paired-end reads. First-strand cDNA was synthesized from all RNA with the Mint cDNA synthesis kit, primed by a TRBC-specific oligonucleotide. Following uracil-DNA glycosylase treatment, all cDNA underwent a first 18-cycle PCR with the universal primers M1SS and BC2_uni_R. Per the authors' processing: Each sample was normalized by randomly selecting 1 million high-quality reads, each carrying a distinct molecular identifier. Instead of being binned into consensus sequences, reads with shared molecular identifiers were discarded. MiTCR, set to a Q25 quality threshold and the strictest error-elimination algorithm, was used for CDR3 identification, clonotype clustering and error correction. A nonparametric unseen species model with Euler transformation was used to estimate lower-bound total TCR beta diversity. Through fastp at Q25 and MiXCR, TCRdb rebuilt clones from the public reads, retaining in-frame beta chains. Rows are combined by CDR3 protein, so each entry shows the most common genes and DNA. None of the V and J calls come from the authors' own analysis; TCRdb made them. This sample holds about 620,000 distinct CDR3 sequences; roughly half were observed only once. The top ten clonotypes cover roughly 13% of the sample.

Deletion took 0 bases off V and 4 bases off J, with a span of 7 bases between the germline ends. The CDR3 measures 13 amino acids from cysteine to phenylalanine. Left in the record is the CDR3 DNA by itself, 39 bases read in frame from the first base. CDR1 and CDR2 are read off the germline V gene as SGDLS and YYNGEE. The donors were 40 or so Caucasian individuals from Russia, aged roughly 6 to 90 years, who were systemically healthy. Each donor gave 8 to 10 milliliters of peripheral blood, drawn into EDTA-treated Vacutainer tubes. Ficoll-Paque density-gradient centrifugation was used to isolate PBMCs, with at least 6.5 million per sample. Total RNA was extracted from PBMCs with Trizol reagent, with at least 6 micrograms obtained per sample. Naive CD45RAhigh/CD27high T cell percentages were measured by flow cytometry on a PBMC aliquot from every donor.

The sequence joins TRBV9 to TRBJ1-2; there is no confident call for the D gene. Input material: blood. The TCR comes from a woman aged 80 or older in good health. The DNA sequence is as follows: TGTGCCAGCAGCGTAGTGTCTGGCTATGGCTACACCTTC. Its protein reads: CASSVVSGYGYTF.